These 25 T cell receptor beta chains were all obtained from the same sample, sequenced in a study of blood T cell repertoires in COVID-19. The method was immunoSEQ multiplex PCR; TCRdb's version includes in-frame clones alone and lacks a portion of them. Of fewer than 250,000 clones listed, more than 85% are singletons. Sequencing was done on a sample of peripheral blood. The receptors stem from a man aged 60-69 years with acute or convalescent COVID-19.

The table lists this clone with a few counts. The chain links TRBV7-6 to TRBJ2-2; a possible D gene is TRBD2 (6 bases). The CDR3 covers 13 residues. Germline V lookup: CDR1 SGHVS, CDR2 FNYEAQ. With 5 bases removed from V and 6 bases from J, the gap between germline ends came to 10 bases. DNA for the CDR3: TGTGCCAGCAGCCCCGGGAGAGCCGGGGAGCTGTTTTTT. It translates to CASSPGRAGELFF. The full variable domain, completed using reference TRBV7-6 and TRBJ2-2, is GAGVSQSPRYKVTKRGQDVALRCDPISGHVSLYWYRQALGQGPEFLTYFNYEAQQDKSGLPNDRFSAERPEGSISTLTIQRTEQRDSAMYRCASSPGRAGELFFGEGSRLTVL.

V and J are TRBV7-2 and TRBJ2-5, with a possible D match to TRBD1 (6 bases). The CDR3 spans 13 residues. CDR1 and CDR2 (germline): SGHTA, FQGNSA. The V gene lost 9 bases and the J gene lost 5 bases, with 16 bases spanning the gap. The CDR3 DNA follows: TGTGCCAGGAAGAGGGGGTCGAACGAGACCCAGTACTTC. It yields the protein CARKRGSNETQYF.

This clone was observed once. The rearrangement links TRBV9 to TRBJ2-5; TRBD1 matches at 10 bases. Germline CDR1 is SGDLS and CDR2 is YYNGEE. J lost 4 bases, V lost 1 base, and 7 bases had no gene match. The CDR3 runs to 16 residues. The CDR3 protein is CASSVTGTGVSETQYF. The CDR3 region has the DNA TGTGCCAGCAGCGTAACCGGGACAGGGGTCTCAGAGACCCAGTACTTC.

This chain links TRBV4-3 with TRBJ2-1; 12 positions agree with TRBD2. This CDR3 contains 15 residues. Germline values: CDR1 LGHNA, CDR2 YSLEER. V was clipped by 4 bases and J by 6 bases; unmatched bases: 4. CDR3 in amino acids: CASSPRLAGVNEQFF. Here the CDR3 DNA reads TGCGCCAGCAGCCCCCGACTAGCGGGGGTCAATGAGCAGTTCTTC.

The rearrangement uses TRBV14 and TRBJ2-7, with a tentative D call TRBD1 (5 bases). The CDR3 is made up of 13 amino acids. Trimming left V 3 bases short and J 5 bases short, with 11 bases between. Germline CDR1 is SGHDN and CDR2 is FVKESK. The CDR3 coding sequence is TGTGCCAGCAGCCAGGTCAGGGTGCACGAGCAGTACTTC. The encoded protein is CASSQVRVHEQYF.

This chain uses TRBV7-9 with TRBJ1-6, with 7 bases fitting TRBD1. The germline V gene encodes CDR1 SEHNR and CDR2 FQNEAQ (reference sequence). The length of the CDR3 is 15 residues. Unmatched junction bases numbered 5, after V lost 3 bases and J lost 6 bases. The CDR3 sequence: CASSFQGGGNSPLHF. The CDR3 nucleotides are TGTGCCAGCAGCTTCCAGGGGGGCGGTAATTCACCCCTCCACTTT. The full variable domain, completed using reference TRBV7-9 and TRBJ1-6, is DTGVSQNPRHKITKRGQNVTFRCDPISEHNRLYWYRQTLGQGPEFLTYFQNEAQLEKSRLLSDRFSAERPKGSFSTLEIQRTEQGDSAMYLCASSFQGGGNSPLHFGNGTRLTVT.

This clone has just a few counts. The chain links TRBV7-9 to TRBJ2-7; a weak D match, TRBD2 (5 bases). Trimming removed 3 bases at V and 1 base at J, with 16 bases between. This CDR3 comprises 16 residues. Germline loops: CDR1 SEHNR, CDR2 FQNEAQ (reference sequence). The CDR3 loop is CASSFPERETSYEQYF. The DNA of the CDR3 is TGTGCCAGCAGCTTCCCGGAGAGGGAGACGTCCTACGAGCAGTACTTC. Filled out from reference TRBV7-9 and TRBJ2-7, the complete variable domain reads DTGVSQNPRHKITKRGQNVTFRCDPISEHNRLYWYRQTLGQGPEFLTYFQNEAQLEKSRLLSDRFSAERPKGSFSTLEIQRTEQGDSAMYLCASSFPERETSYEQYFGPGTRLTVT.

This clone was observed once. The chain uses TRBV9 and TRBJ2-2, with 7 bases aligning to TRBD2. CDR1 and CDR2 (germline): SGDLS, YYNGEE. V gave up 1 base and J gave up 4 bases; unmatched junction bases: 7. There are 16 residues in the CDR3. CDR3 loop: CASSVPGERGTGELFF. The CDR3 DNA reads TGTGCCAGCAGCGTACCTGGAGAGCGGGGCACCGGGGAGCTGTTTTTT.

J is TRBJ2-4 and V is TRBV2, with 8 bases aligning to TRBD1. The CDR3 runs 15 residues. Germline V gene lookup returns CDR1 SNHLY and CDR2 FYNNEI. After removal of 6 bases from V and 0 bases from J, the junction contained 4 bases not matched to a gene. DNA of the CDR3: TGTGCCAGCAGCGGACAGGGCTTAGCCAAAAACATTCAGTACTTC. Translated: CASSGQGLAKNIQYF.

V and J are TRBV5-1 and TRBJ1-5; 7 bases are shared with TRBD1. This CDR3 has 15 residues. V dropped 2 bases and J dropped 9; count of bases not matched to a gene: 11. Per the germline V gene, CDR1 is SGHRS and CDR2 is YFSETQ. CDR3 amino acids: CASSLSAGGVAPQHF. The DNA of the CDR3 is TGCGCCAGCAGCTTATCGGCAGGGGGTGTCGCGCCCCAGCATTTT. Full variable domain (outside the CDR3, taken from reference TRBV5-1 and TRBJ1-5): KAGVTQTPRYLIKTRGQQVTLSCSPISGHRSVSWYQQTPGQGLQFLFEYFSETQRNKGNFPGRFSGRQFSNSRSEMNVSTLELGDSALYLCASSLSAGGVAPQHFGDGTRLSIL.

CDR3 nucleotide sequence: TGTGCCAGCTCTACAGCTACGGCCCTGGCGCGAGAGCAGTACTTC. Its translation: CASSTATALAREQYF. The chain carries TRBV18 and TRBJ2-7; D not certain. This CDR3 has 15 residues. Germline assignment: CDR1 KGHSH and CDR2 LQKENI. Trimming took 6 bases from V and 7 from J, leaving 22 bases between them.

The chain has TRBV9 and TRBJ1-3; unclear D gene. The germline V gene encodes CDR1 SGDLS and CDR2 YYNGEE. This CDR3 has 16 residues. The V and J ends lost 4 bases and 0 bases respectively, with 14 bases between them. This chain's CDR3 is CASSLGEARSGNTIYF. The CDR3 region has the DNA TGTGCCAGCAGCCTCGGGGAGGCTCGCTCTGGAAACACCATATATTTT.

The chain carries TRBV19 and TRBJ2-3; D is possibly TRBD2 (6 bases). The V and J ends lost 3 bases and 1 base respectively, with 11 bases between them. Germline V gene data show CDR1 as LNHDA and CDR2 as SQIVND (reference sequence). The length of the CDR3 is 15 residues. The CDR3 spells CASSIWRAGTDTQYF. The CDR3 DNA follows: TGTGCCAGTAGTATCTGGAGGGCCGGCACAGATACGCAGTATTTT.

The chain employs TRBV2 and TRBJ1-1; possibly TRBD1 for D (6 bases). The CDR3 extends over 15 amino acids. V was clipped by 6 bases and J by 3 bases, with 17 bases between them. Per germline, CDR1 SNHLY and CDR2 FYNNEI. CDR3 loop: CASSLAGGAYTEAFF. DNA of the CDR3: TGTGCCAGCAGCCTCGCGGGGGGGGCGTACACTGAAGCTTTCTTT.

In this sample, this clone turned up a few times. The chain links TRBV7-3 to TRBJ2-1, with D possibly TRBD2 on 6 matching bases. Germline V gives CDR1 SGHTA, CDR2 FQGTGA. The CDR3 runs to 16 residues. V lost 1 base to trimming and J lost 8 bases, with 18 bases between them. CDR3 sequence reads: CASSLMGGPSVYEQFF. The CDR3 DNA reads as TGTGCCAGCAGCTTAATGGGGGGACCTTCTGTATATGAGCAGTTCTTC.

V usage is TRBV9 and J usage is TRBJ1-4, with D perhaps matching TRBD1 (6 bases). The CDR3 runs to 14 residues. CDR1 and CDR2 (germline): SGDLS, YYNGEE. Trimming took off 0 bases at V and 11 bases at J, with 14 bases between the two ends. CDR3 sequence: CASSVDPGTPKLFF. In nucleotides, the CDR3 is TGTGCCAGCAGCGTAGACCCCGGGACACCTAAACTGTTTTTT. Combining the CDR3 with reference TRBV9 and TRBJ1-4 gives the whole variable domain DSGVTQTPKHLITATGQRVTLRCSPRSGDLSVYWYQQSLDQGLQFLIQYYNGEERAKGNILERFSAQQFPDLHSELNLSSLELGDSALYFCASSVDPGTPKLFFGSGTQLSVL.

The rearrangement uses TRBV16 and TRBJ2-7; the match to TRBD1 covers 7 bases. With V trimmed by 3 bases and J by 0 bases, 14 bases remained unmatched. Germline loops: CDR1 KGHSY, CDR2 FQNENV. The CDR3 has 18 amino acids. The CDR3 DNA reads as TGTGCCAGCAGCCACCATAAACTCCGGGACAGCAACTCCTACGAGCAGTACTTC. It specifies CASSHHKLRDSNSYEQYF. The variable domain in full, completed from reference TRBV16 and TRBJ2-7, reads GEEVAQTPKHLVRGEGQKAKLYCAPIKGHSYVFWYQQVLKNEFKFLISFQNENVFDETGMPKERFSAKCLPNSPCSLEIQATKLEDSAVYFCASSHHKLRDSNSYEQYFGPGTRLTVT.

CDR3 residues: CASSLDRGSKNIQYF. In DNA, the CDR3 is TGTGCCAGTTCCCTGGACAGGGGTTCCAAAAACATTCAGTACTTC. This chain uses TRBV19 with TRBJ2-4, with 9 bases lining up with TRBD1. Trimming cost V 8 bases and J 2 bases; bases outside gene matches: 7. CDR3 length equals 15 residues. Per the germline V gene, CDR1 is LNHDA and CDR2 is SQIVND (reference sequence).

The rearrangement joins TRBV19 to TRBJ1-6; 7 nucleotides match TRBD1. V gave up 5 bases and J gave up 5 bases; unmatched junction bases: 12. Germline V gene sequence: CDR1 LNHDA, CDR2 SQIVND (reference sequence). The length of the CDR3 is 17 residues. The CDR3 nucleotides read TGTGCCAGTAGTCTGAAAACGACAGGGATCAATAATTCACCCCTCCACTTT. Translation gives CASSLKTTGINNSPLHF.

This clone occurred a few times. This chain connects TRBV19 to TRBJ1-6; 7 bases line up with TRBD1. CDR1 and CDR2 from the germline V gene are LNHDA and SQIVND (reference sequence). The V and J ends lost 6 bases and 0 bases, in that order; junction bases with no gene match: 5. The CDR3 extends over 16 amino acids. The CDR3 is CASSGGQNSYNSPLHF. The CDR3, as DNA: TGTGCCAGTAGCGGGGGACAGAACTCCTATAATTCACCCCTCCACTTT.

The J gene is TRBJ1-5, the V gene TRBV10-2; weak D call: TRBD1 (6 bases). The CDR3 spans 16 residues. The germline V gene has CDR1 WSHSY and CDR2 SAAADI. The germline V and J ends were trimmed by 2 bases and 1 base, with 12 bases remaining between them. For the CDR3, the DNA is TGCGCCAGCAGTGAGGGAGGGGGGGGGAGCAATCAGCCCCAGCATTTT. This codes for CASSEGGGGSNQPQHF.

This clone was observed a few times. The DNA for the CDR3 is TGTGCCAGCAGCCCGGGGATGGGGAACACTGAAGCTTTCTTT. It encodes CASSPGMGNTEAFF. This chain joins TRBV3-1 (or the pseudogene TRBV3-2) and TRBJ1-1; no clear D gene. The CDR3 length is 14 residues. Germline V gives CDR1 LGHDT, CDR2 YNNKEL (reference sequence). The ends were cut back, 4 bases at V and 1 base at J, with 10 bases in the middle.

The J gene is TRBJ2-3, the V gene TRBV2; the D is unclear. Germline CDR1 is SNHLY and CDR2 is FYNNEI. V lost 6 bases and J 4 bases, leaving 8 bases between the germline ends. This CDR3 contains 12 residues. CDR3 in amino acids: CASSLVSDTQYF. The CDR3 bases are TGTGCCAGCAGCCTAGTTTCAGATACGCAGTATTTT. Complete variable domain (other parts from reference TRBV2 and TRBJ2-3): EPEVTQTPSHQVTQMGQEVILRCVPISNHLYFYWYRQILGQKVEFLVSFYNNEISEKSEIFDDQFSVERPDGSNFTLKIRSTKLEDSAMYFCASSLVSDTQYFGPGTRLTVL.

The rearrangement joins TRBV13 to TRBJ2-7, with 7 bases lining up with TRBD1. Looked up from germline, CDR1 is PRHDT and CDR2 is FYEKMQ (reference sequence). The CDR3 has 15 residues. With 1 base clipped from V and 0 bases from J, the junction kept 3 bases outside the gene matches. In DNA form, the CDR3 reads TGTGCCAGCAGCTTAGAAGGGGACAGCTCCTACGAGCAGTACTTC. Protein product: CASSLEGDSSYEQYF.

J is TRBJ2-3 and V is TRBV28, with D possibly matching TRBD1 (5 bases). Trimming cost V 5 bases and J 7 bases, with 13 bases left between them. Germline-derived CDR1 and CDR2 are MDHEN and SYDVKM. This CDR3 is built from 13 residues. The CDR3 DNA reads TGTGCCAGCAGTCAAAGGGGTGTGCATACGCAGTATTTT. This codes for CASSQRGVHTQYF.